This record concerns one T cell receptor (beta chain) sequence. Its specificity is unknown. This entry comes from a study of regulatory T cells in long-lasting Graves disease. Germline values: CDR1 DFQATT, CDR2 SNEGSKA (reference sequence). The CDR3 runs 13 residues. V lost 5 bases to trimming and J lost 4 bases; unmatched junction nucleotides: 3. Time point described: newly diagnosed GD, antithyroid drugs for less than 3 months. PBMC RNA was the source of the TCR library. Enrollment of patients was through an endocrinology department in Xi'an, China. Study-wide results and limits: Gene preferences differed: TRBV28, TRBJ1-2, TRBJ2-5 in persistent cases.

Building of the TCR beta libraries involved iRepertoire HTBI primers and Arm-PCR of CDR3 regions. MiXCR, run by TCRdb on the multiplex PCR reads, gives a single entry per CDR3 protein. This table holds approximately 440,000 distinct CDR3 sequences, about a sixth found once. These data also featured in a second study, about T cells in Graves' hyperthyroidism and ophthalmopathy. That paper adds: Over 18 months, lack of ophthalmopathy progression marked Graves' hyperthyroidism as stable. Blood also carried most thyroid clonotypes expanded above 0.001.

The material sequenced was peripheral blood mononuclear cells (PBMCs), taken at new diagnosis, from a patient treated with antithyroid drugs. This TCR was recovered from a man aged 35-49 years with Graves disease. The chain combines TRBV20-1 with TRBJ1-5, with 9 nucleotides matching TRBD1. The CDR3 region is CSAGGQGNQPQHF. CDR3 sequence (DNA): TGCAGTGCTGGTGGACAGGGGAATCAGCCCCAGCATTTT.